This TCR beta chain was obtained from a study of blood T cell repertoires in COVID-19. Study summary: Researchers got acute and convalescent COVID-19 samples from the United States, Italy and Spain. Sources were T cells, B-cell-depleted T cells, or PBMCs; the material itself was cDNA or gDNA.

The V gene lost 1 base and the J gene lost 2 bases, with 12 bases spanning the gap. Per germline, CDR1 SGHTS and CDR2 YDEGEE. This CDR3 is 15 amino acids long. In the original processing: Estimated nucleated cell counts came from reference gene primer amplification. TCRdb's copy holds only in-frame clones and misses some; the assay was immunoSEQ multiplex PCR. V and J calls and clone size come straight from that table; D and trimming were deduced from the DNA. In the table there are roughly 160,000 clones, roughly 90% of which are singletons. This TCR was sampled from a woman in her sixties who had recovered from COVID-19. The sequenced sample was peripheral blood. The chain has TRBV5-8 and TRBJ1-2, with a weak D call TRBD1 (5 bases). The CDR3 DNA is TGTGCCAGCAGCTTGCTAGGCGACAGCAACTATGGCTACACCTTC. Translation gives CASSLLGDSNYGYTF. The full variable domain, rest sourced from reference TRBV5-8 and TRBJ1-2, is EAGVTQSPTHLIKTRGQQATLRCSPISGHTSVYWYQQALGLGLQFLLWYDEGEERNRGNFPPRFSGRQFPNYSSELNVNALELEDSALYLCASSLLGDSNYGYTFGSGTRLTVV.